The 8 T cell receptor beta chains below were found in one sample sequenced in a study of T cells in Graves' hyperthyroidism and ophthalmopathy. The TCR beta CDR3 regions underwent amplification using RNA transcripts as the source. TCR CDR3 underwent first-round RT-PCR with the HTBI primer set. From the multiplex PCR reads, TCRdb called clonotypes with MiXCR, one entry per CDR3 protein. The repertoire has 530,000 or so distinct CDR3 sequences, 17% of them found once; the top ten carry 15% to 20%. Sequenced: blood. Every receptor here comes from a woman younger than 35 with Graves' ophthalmopathy.

This clonotype showed up many times. The V and J genes are TRBV30 and TRBJ1-2, with 7 nucleotides matching TRBD1. The ends lost 3 bases at V and 8 bases at J; junction bases unmatched: 6. This CDR3 comprises 12 residues. In germline, CDR1 is GTSNPN, CDR2 SVGIG (reference sequence). The CDR3 DNA is TGTGCCTGGAGGGAGACAGGGAAAGGCTACACCTTC. Its translation is CAWRETGKGYTF.

The V gene is TRBV11-2, the J gene TRBJ2-1; 15 nucleotides match TRBD2. The CDR3 has 16 amino acids. Germline CDR1 SGHAT, CDR2 FQNNGV. The V segment lost 5 bases and the J segment 9 bases; nucleotides outside the gene matches: 8. The CDR3 is CASSLAGTSGRIEQFF. For the CDR3, the DNA is TGTGCCAGCAGCCTGGCCGGGACTAGCGGGAGGATTGAGCAGTTCTTC.

This clonotype was counted only a few times. CDR3 residues: CASSHLPGGAKGSGELFF. CDR3 sequence (DNA): TGTGCCAGCAGCCACCTCCCTGGCGGGGCCAAGGGGTCCGGGGAGCTGTTTTTT. The chain uses TRBV4-2 and TRBJ2-2; D may be TRBD2 (6 bases). Trimming removed 3 bases at V and 6 bases at J, with 23 bases between. This CDR3 region has 18 residues. CDR1 and CDR2 (germline): LGHNA, YNFKEQ.

This clonotype was seen repeatedly, ten times or more. The chain links TRBV29-1 to TRBJ2-5, with TRBD1 matching 9 bases. CDR1 SQVTM and CDR2 ANQGSEA come from the germline V gene. The CDR3 extends over 13 amino acids. The J segment lost 2 bases and the V segment lost 4 bases, leaving 2 bases of the junction unmatched. CDR3 coding DNA: TGCAGCGTTGTGGACAGGGGACAAGAGACCCAGTACTTC. Its protein is CSVVDRGQETQYF.

As for this clonotype: This may stem from a read error, because a much larger clone lies one nucleotide away. The V and J genes are TRBV18 and TRBJ1-2, with TRBD1 matching 9 bases. The CDR3 is made up of 15 amino acids. The germline CDR1 and CDR2 sequences are KGHSH and LQKENI. In nucleotides, the CDR3 is TGTGCCAGCTCACCCCACAGGGGGCTCGTCTATGGCTGCACCTTC. Translated: CASSPHRGLVYGCTF.

This clonotype appeared many times. The rearrangement links TRBV6-1 to TRBJ1-2, with no clear D. Trimming cost V 1 base and J 2 bases, with 8 bases left between them. CDR3 length equals 14 residues. Germline assignment: CDR1 MNHNS and CDR2 SASEGT. In nucleotides, the CDR3 is TGTGCCAGCAGTGAAGGGTTGATAAACTATGGCTACACCTTC. This gives the protein CASSEGLINYGYTF.

The sample holds a few counts of this clonotype. The chain uses TRBV6-7 and TRBJ2-7; unclear D gene. TRBV6-7 is an ORF for which the function is uncertain. This CDR3 has 12 residues. V was clipped by 6 bases and J by 5 bases, with 11 bases between them. The CDR3 DNA follows: TGTGCCAGCAGGGGTAGGTTCGACGAGCAGTACTTC. Translation: CASRGRFDEQYF.

This clonotype was counted only a few times. This rearrangement joins TRBV9 to TRBJ2-1; TRBD2 agrees at 10 bases. V shed 4 bases, J shed 4 bases, and the junction held 8 bases outside the gene matches. This CDR3 is built from 16 residues. Germline V gene lookup returns CDR1 SGDLS and CDR2 YYNGEE. The CDR3, as DNA: TGTGCCAGCAGCACATCTAGCGGGGGTAGATACAATGAGCAGTTCTTC. The encoded protein is CASSTSSGGRYNEQFF.